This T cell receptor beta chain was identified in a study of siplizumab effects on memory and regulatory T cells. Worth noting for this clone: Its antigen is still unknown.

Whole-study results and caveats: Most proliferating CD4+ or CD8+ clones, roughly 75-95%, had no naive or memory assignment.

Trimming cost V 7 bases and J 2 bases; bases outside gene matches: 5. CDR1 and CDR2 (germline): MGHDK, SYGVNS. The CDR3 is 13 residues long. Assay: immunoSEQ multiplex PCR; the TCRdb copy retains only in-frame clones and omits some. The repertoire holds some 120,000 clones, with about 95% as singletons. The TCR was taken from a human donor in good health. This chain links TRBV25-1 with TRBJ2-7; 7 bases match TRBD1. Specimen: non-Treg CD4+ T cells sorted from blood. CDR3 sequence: CASTRQGPYEQYF. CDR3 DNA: TGTGCCAGCACTCGACAGGGACCCTACGAGCAGTACTTC.